This TCR beta chain was recovered during a study of T-cell memory formation after mild COVID-19. Each CDR3 protein gets one entry after TCRdb re-called the 5' RACE reads with MiXCR. The data hold hundreds of thousands of distinct CDR3 sequences, with 15% to 20% observed a single time. The sample holds a few counts of this clonotype. What it binds is unknown. Study-level points and caveats: Researchers found some responding clones in pre-infection memory, a sign that cross-reactive memory joined.

What was sequenced was PBMCs or a T cell subset sorted from them (not recorded which). The receptor comes from a young man who had mild COVID-19 (a few samples of this study predate the infection). Cell type and time point are not known.

CDR3 nucleotide sequence: TGCAGTGCTAGCCGTGCGGGGGGGGTCAATGAGCAGTTCTTC. This translates into CSASRAGGVNEQFF. V gene TRBV20-1 combines with J gene TRBJ2-1; 9 bases fit TRBD2. The CDR3 length is 14 residues. Germline CDR1 and CDR2: DFQATT and SNEGSKA (reference sequence). After removal of 3 bases from V and 6 bases from J, the junction contained 6 bases not matched to a gene.